The clone carrying this T cell receptor (beta chain) was picked up many times. This sample is drawn from a study of regulatory T cells in long-lasting Graves disease. The sample's time point: newly diagnosed GD, antithyroid drugs for less than 3 months. After RNA was extracted from PBMCs, the TCR library was made from it. HTBI primers from iRepertoire and Arm-PCR of CDR3 regions yielded the TCR beta libraries. Using its own MiXCR run on the multiplex PCR reads, TCRdb lists one record per CDR3 protein. The sample gives hundreds of thousands of distinct CDR3 sequences, approximately 12% of which show up once; 8.9% is in the top ten. The CDR3 runs 14 residues. The germline V gene has CDR1 SNHLY and CDR2 FYNNEI. Trimming took 8 bases from V and 0 from J, leaving 12 bases between them. A further study also used this sample, focusing on T cells in Graves' hyperthyroidism and ophthalmopathy.

The chain uses TRBV2 and TRBJ2-3; D may be TRBD2 (6 bases). The sequencing here drew on peripheral blood mononuclear cells (PBMCs), taken at new diagnosis, from a patient treated with antithyroid drugs. The TCR was taken from a woman in her 30s with Graves disease. The CDR3 reads CASGLTRSTDTQYF. As DNA, the CDR3 is TGTGCCAGCGGCCTGACTAGGAGCACAGATACGCAGTATTTT. Complete variable domain (other parts from reference TRBV2 and TRBJ2-3): EPEVTQTPSHQVTQMGQEVILRCVPISNHLYFYWYRQILGQKVEFLVSFYNNEISEKSEIFDDQFSVERPDGSNFTLKIRSTKLEDSAMYFCASGLTRSTDTQYFGPGTRLTVL.